The 22 T cell receptor beta chains given below trace back to one sample, sequenced in a study of shared clonotypes between healthy human individuals. Sequenced by immunoSEQ multiplex PCR; TCRdb stores in-frame clones only, minus some. The sample has 2 million to 2.5 million clones, roughly 93% seen once. The specimen was naive CD4+ T cells from PBMCs. The subset denotes: CD45RA+ positively selected. These TCRs come from a young man in good health. Some clones in this sample may be carry-over from other donors' samples.

The chain couples TRBV25-1 to TRBJ2-7; TRBD1 aligns across 8 bases. Losses at the gene ends were 6 bases for V and 3 bases for J; bases not matched to a gene: 4. Per germline, CDR1 MGHDK and CDR2 SYGVNS. CDR3 length: 13 residues. The CDR3 here is CASRGQAIYEQYF. The CDR3 region has the DNA TGTGCCAGCAGGGGACAGGCGATCTACGAGCAGTACTTC.

The CDR3 sequence is CASSPGTGFTQPQHF. The CDR3 bases are TGTGCCAGCAGTCCTGGGACAGGGTTTACTCAGCCCCAGCATTTT. The V gene is TRBV28, the J gene TRBJ1-5, with 9 bases aligning to TRBD1. Germline CDR1 MDHEN, CDR2 SYDVKM. The V and J ends lost 5 bases and 6 bases, in that order; junction bases with no gene match: 8. The CDR3 has 15 residues.

This chain links TRBV6-1 with TRBJ2-3; the D is unclear. Trimming left V 7 bases short and J 4 bases short, with 18 bases between. The CDR3 is 15 residues long. The germline gives CDR1 MNHNS, CDR2 SASEGT. CDR3: CASTPGWIGADTQYF. DNA for the CDR3: TGTGCCAGCACCCCCGGCTGGATTGGAGCAGATACGCAGTATTTT.

The chain combines TRBV5-1 with TRBJ2-1; D is undetermined. Trimming took off 4 bases at V and 0 bases at J, with 8 bases between the two ends. Germline CDR1 is SGHRS and CDR2 is YFSETQ. CDR3 length equals 14 residues. In nucleotides, the CDR3 is TGCGCCAGCAGCCCGGACGGCTCCTACAATGAGCAGTTCTTC. Translated, it gives CASSPDGSYNEQFF.

This clone turned up a few times. Other DNA sequences in this sample translate to the same CDR3. This chain joins TRBV4-1 and TRBJ1-1; D gene ambiguous. The CDR3 is 14 amino acids. Trimming removed 0 bases from V and 1 base from J, with 6 bases in between. Germline V gene lookup returns CDR1 MGHRA and CDR2 YSYEKL. The CDR3 loop is CASSQEGGNTEAFF. The CDR3 DNA sequence: TGCGCCAGCAGCCAAGAGGGAGGGAACACTGAAGCTTTCTTT.

This clone showed up just once. The rearrangement links TRBV25-1 to TRBJ1-1; D might be TRBD1 (6 bases). Per germline, CDR1 MGHDK and CDR2 SYGVNS. V was shortened by 4 bases and J by 1 base, with 10 bases between the two germline ends. The CDR3 is 14 amino acids. CDR3 bases: TGTGCCAGCAGTGGAGGCAGGGGGAACACTGAAGCTTTCTTT. It is translated as CASSGGRGNTEAFF. The full variable domain, completed using reference TRBV25-1 and TRBJ1-1, is EADIYQTPRYLVIGTGKKITLECSQTMGHDKMYWYQQDPGMELHLIHYSYGVNSTEKGDLSSESTVSRIRTEHFPLTLESARPSHTSQYLCASSGGRGNTEAFFGQGTRLTVV.

This clone has only one observation. The chain links TRBV19 to TRBJ1-2; D is uncertain. Germline lookup yields CDR1 LNHDA and CDR2 SQIVND (reference sequence). Trimming cost V 5 bases and J 0 bases, with 10 bases left between them. The CDR3 sequence is 14 residues long. The CDR3 DNA sequence: TGTGCCAGTAGTCTCAGTTGGTCTAACTATGGCTACACCTTC. Protein: CASSLSWSNYGYTF.

The V and J genes are TRBV7-2 and TRBJ2-7, with D uncertain. Germline CDR1 reads SGHTA; CDR2 reads FQGNSA. V lost 1 base and J 4 bases, leaving 14 bases between the germline ends. The CDR3 has 15 residues. This CDR3 is CASSLVGPGEYEQYF. The CDR3 DNA follows: TGTGCCAGCAGCTTAGTCGGCCCCGGAGAATACGAGCAGTACTTC. The full variable domain, completed using reference TRBV7-2 and TRBJ2-7, is GAGVSQSPSNKVTEKGKDVELRCDPISGHTALYWYRQSLGQGLEFLIYFQGNSAPDKSGLPSDRFSAERTGGSVSTLTIQRTQQEDSAVYLCASSLVGPGEYEQYFGPGTRLTVT.

The rearrangement links TRBV21-1 to TRBJ2-7. TRBV21-1 is reported as a pseudogene. This CDR3 has 14 residues. CDR3 loop: CASSKGGRPGTQYF. Here the CDR3 DNA reads TGTGCCAGCAGCAAAGGGGGCAGGCCGGGGACGCAGTACTTC.

The rearrangement joins TRBV5-1 to TRBJ2-7; a weak D match, TRBD1 (6 bases). The germline V and J ends were trimmed by 0 bases and 0 bases, with 13 bases remaining between them. The CDR3 runs 16 residues. Per germline, CDR1 SGHRS and CDR2 YFSETQ. CDR3 region: CASSLAGTYLSYEQYF. CDR3 bases: TGCGCCAGCAGCTTGGCCGGGACATACCTCTCCTACGAGCAGTACTTC.

V gene TRBV12-5 combines with J gene TRBJ2-3, with D possibly being TRBD2 (6 bases). Germline values: CDR1 LGHNT, CDR2 FRNRAP. V was cut by 2 bases and J by 6 bases, with 12 bases left in between. The CDR3 consists of 14 residues. The CDR3 nucleotides read TGTGCTAGTGGTTTGAACCCTCTAGCGGATACGCAGTATTTT. It yields the protein CASGLNPLADTQYF.

This sequence joins TRBV5-1 and TRBJ1-1; 8 nucleotides line up with TRBD1. CDR3 length: 16 residues. Germline CDR1 reads SGHRS; CDR2 reads YFSETQ. After removal of 3 bases from V and 4 bases from J, the junction contained 11 bases not matched to a gene. CDR3: CASSWGPQGAGTEAFF. The CDR3 DNA reads TGCGCCAGCAGCTGGGGGCCCCAGGGGGCTGGCACTGAAGCTTTCTTT.

This clone has a handful of counts. This chain links TRBV7-7 with TRBJ1-3, with a weak D call TRBD1 (5 bases). Germline loops: CDR1 SSHAT, CDR2 FNYEAQ (reference sequence). The ends were cut back, 3 bases at V and 0 bases at J, with 6 bases in the middle. The CDR3 runs 14 residues. The CDR3 sequence: CASSLGDSGNTIYF. The CDR3 DNA reads as TGTGCCAGCAGCTTGGGGGACTCTGGAAACACCATATATTTT.

The rearrangement links TRBV10-1 to TRBJ2-7; D remains unclear. V lost 2 bases and J lost 3, with 8 bases in between. Germline V gives CDR1 WNHNN, CDR2 SYGVQD (reference sequence). This CDR3 contains 13 residues. CDR3: CASSEGHYYEQYF. The CDR3, as DNA: TGCGCCAGCAGTGAGGGGCACTACTACGAGCAGTACTTC.

The V gene is TRBV30, the J gene TRBJ1-4; no clear D. CDR3 length: 13 amino acids. Germline assignment: CDR1 GTSNPN and CDR2 SVGIG (reference sequence). Trimming shortened V by 0 bases and J by 7 bases, and 9 bases separated the two germline ends. The CDR3 loop is CAWSVGLGEKLFF. The DNA for the CDR3 is TGTGCCTGGAGTGTGGGGTTGGGTGAAAAACTGTTTTTT.

With regard to this clone: The same CDR3 also results from other DNA sequences found in this sample. The CDR3: CASSPGTKSYEQYF. CDR3 bases: TGTGCCAGCTCCCCCGGGACAAAAAGCTACGAGCAGTACTTC. The V and J genes are TRBV18 and TRBJ2-7, with a weak D call TRBD1 (6 bases). The CDR3 has 14 amino acids. CDR1 and CDR2 from the germline V gene are KGHSH and LQKENI. The V gene lost 6 bases and the J gene lost 3 bases, with 15 bases spanning the gap.

This chain connects TRBV6-6 to TRBJ2-7; 9 bases fit TRBD1. Germline V gene sequence: CDR1 MNHNY, CDR2 SVGAGI (reference sequence). This CDR3 contains 14 residues. With V trimmed by 1 base and J by 5 bases, 3 bases remained unmatched. The CDR3 here is CASSYLQGAHEQYF. CDR3 sequence (DNA): TGTGCCAGCAGTTACTTACAGGGGGCGCACGAGCAGTACTTC.

The chain joins TRBV7-2 to TRBJ2-3; 12 nucleotides match TRBD2. The CDR3 loop spans 16 amino acids. J lost 6 bases, V lost 5 bases, and 9 bases had no gene match. Germline values: CDR1 SGHTA, CDR2 FQGNSA. CDR3 nucleotide sequence: TGTGCCAGCAGCCTCGTACTAGCGGGAGGTAGGGATACGCAGTATTTT. It codes for CASSLVLAGGRDTQYF. Supplemented by reference TRBV7-2 and TRBJ2-3, the full variable domain reads GAGVSQSPSNKVTEKGKDVELRCDPISGHTALYWYRQSLGQGLEFLIYFQGNSAPDKSGLPSDRFSAERTGGSVSTLTIQRTQQEDSAVYLCASSLVLAGGRDTQYFGPGTRLTVL.

The V gene is TRBV29-1, the J gene TRBJ2-3; 7 bases match TRBD1. Germline CDR1 reads SQVTM; CDR2 reads ANQGSEA. The CDR3 consists of 14 residues. Trimming at V came to 7 bases and at J to 0 bases, leaving 7 bases not matched to a gene. In nucleotides, the CDR3 is TGCAGCGCCTCGGGACAGACTAGCACAGATACGCAGTATTTT. Protein product: CSASGQTSTDTQYF.

This sequence joins TRBV6-5 and TRBJ2-7; 13 bases align to TRBD2. Per the germline V gene, CDR1 is MNHEY and CDR2 is SVGAGI. Trimming took 4 bases from V and 3 from J; bases not matched to a gene: 3. There are 15 residues in the CDR3. The CDR3 DNA reads TGTGCCAGCAGTTCGCGGACTAGCGGGAGCTACGAGCAGTACTTC. The encoded protein is CASSSRTSGSYEQYF.

The chain uses TRBV5-4 and TRBJ1-1; no definite D call. Trimming removed 0 bases at V and 7 bases at J, with 7 bases between. CDR1 SGHNT and CDR2 YYREEE come from the germline V gene (reference sequence). The CDR3 is 12 residues long. The CDR3 coding sequence is TGTGCCAGCAGCTTGGCCCCTAATGAAGCTTTCTTT. Encoded protein: CASSLAPNEAFF.

V gene TRBV19 combines with J gene TRBJ2-7, with D possibly being TRBD1 (5 bases). CDR1 and CDR2 (germline): LNHDA, SQIVND (reference sequence). Trimming pared 9 bases from V and 4 bases from J, leaving 19 bases between. CDR3 length equals 14 residues. This CDR3 is CARPRVWIRYEQYF. The CDR3 DNA is TGTGCCAGACCCAGGGTTTGGATTAGGTACGAGCAGTACTTC.